These 25 T cell receptor beta chains came from one sample sequenced in a study of T-cell memory formation after mild COVID-19. One entry per CDR3 protein, called by TCRdb with MiXCR from the 5' RACE reads. In the table there are 120,000 or so distinct CDR3 sequences, about 6% of which are singletons. Sequencing was carried out using PBMCs or a T cell subset sorted from them (not recorded which). These receptors all come from an adult woman who had mild COVID-19 (a few samples of this study predate the infection). Cell type and time point are not known.

The chain has TRBV5-6 and TRBJ2-5; D possibly uses TRBD1 or TRBD2 (5 bases each). The V end was cut by 4 bases, the J end by 2 bases, with 15 bases between. This CDR3 region has 15 residues. Germline V gene data show CDR1 as SGHDT and CDR2 as YYEEEE. The CDR3 here is CASSPMGETQETQYF. DNA of the CDR3: TGTGCCAGCAGCCCCATGGGGGAGACTCAAGAGACCCAGTACTTC.

The table lists this clonotype with many counts. V gene TRBV15 combines with J gene TRBJ2-3; D remains ambiguous. Trimming left V 0 bases short and J 2 bases short, with 12 bases between. Germline values: CDR1 LNHNV, CDR2 YYDKDF (reference sequence). CDR3 length equals 16 residues. The CDR3, as DNA: TGTGCCACCAGCAGAGAAGGGTTTGGGATCACAGATACGCAGTATTTT. It is translated as CATSREGFGITDTQYF.

This clonotype has at least ten counts. The V gene is TRBV7-2, the J gene TRBJ2-1; 8 nucleotides agree with TRBD2. Germline lookup yields CDR1 SGHTA and CDR2 FQGNSA. The CDR3 sequence is 14 residues long. The ends lost 5 bases at V and 6 bases at J; junction bases unmatched: 6. The CDR3 region is CASSPSGSINEQFF. CDR3 nucleotide sequence: TGTGCCAGCAGCCCAAGCGGGAGTATCAATGAGCAGTTCTTC. The full variable domain, completed using reference TRBV7-2 and TRBJ2-1, is GAGVSQSPSNKVTEKGKDVELRCDPISGHTALYWYRQSLGQGLEFLIYFQGNSAPDKSGLPSDRFSAERTGGSVSTLTIQRTQQEDSAVYLCASSPSGSINEQFFGPGTRLTVL.

This clonotype came up many times. The J gene is TRBJ2-2, the V gene TRBV5-1; D possibly corresponds to TRBD2 (5 bases). The CDR3 sequence is 15 residues long. Germline V CDR1 and CDR2: SGHRS, YFSETQ. The germline V and J ends were trimmed by 2 bases and 5 bases, with 13 bases remaining between them. The CDR3 DNA reads as TGCGCCAGCAGCTTTAACGGGATTACAACCGGGGAGCTGTTTTTT. Translated: CASSFNGITTGELFF.

This clonotype was counted at least ten times. This chain links TRBV5-1 with TRBJ2-1; 10 nucleotides align to TRBD2. The germline CDR1 and CDR2 sequences are SGHRS and YFSETQ. The CDR3 totals 15 residues. The ends lost 0 bases at V and 7 bases at J; junction bases unmatched: 4. The DNA for the CDR3 is TGCGCCAGCAGCTTGGGCCTAGCGGGAGAGAATGAGCAGTTCTTC. Translation: CASSLGLAGENEQFF.

This clonotype was counted at least ten times. Written as DNA, the CDR3 is TGTGCCACCAGCAGAGGCGGACACCTGATTTACTTC. Its translation: CATSRGGHLIYF. The chain is built from TRBV15 and TRBJ2-5; TRBD1 is a possible D gene (5 bases). The germline gives CDR1 LNHNV, CDR2 YYDKDF (reference sequence). CDR3 length: 12 residues. The V gene lost 1 base and the J gene lost 14 bases, with 14 bases spanning the gap.

This clonotype was found a few times. The rearrangement uses TRBV5-4 and TRBJ1-2; D remains unclear. Germline values: CDR1 SGHNT, CDR2 YYREEE (reference sequence). V was trimmed by 0 bases and J by 6 bases, leaving 3 bases between them. The CDR3 extends over 11 amino acids. The CDR3 region is CASSLENGYTF. CDR3 nucleotides: TGTGCCAGCAGCTTGGAGAATGGCTACACCTTC.

This chain uses TRBV4-2 with TRBJ2-7; no definite D call. This CDR3 contains 13 residues. Germline V CDR1 and CDR2: LGHNA, YNFKEQ. Trimming stripped 1 base from V and 7 bases from J, with 11 bases between. CDR3 protein: CASSQAGTREQYF. DNA for the CDR3: TGTGCCAGCAGCCAAGCCGGTACAAGGGAGCAGTACTTC.

This clonotype was recorded many times. The V call is TRBV11-3, the J call TRBJ1-1; 8 bases are shared with TRBD1. Germline V lookup: CDR1 SGHNT, CDR2 YENEEA. CDR3 length: 14 amino acids. V lost 5 bases, J lost 8 bases, and 10 bases stayed unmatched. This chain's CDR3 is CASSPTGGQAEAFF. CDR3 in DNA: TGTGCCAGCAGCCCAACTGGGGGACAGGCCGAAGCTTTCTTT.

The CDR3 sequence: CASSSLQGPSNIQYF. The CDR3 bases are TGTGCCAGCAGCTCCCTACAGGGCCCCTCAAACATTCAGTACTTC. The chain carries TRBV11-2 and TRBJ2-4; maybe TRBD1 (6 bases). Trimming left V 4 bases short and J 6 bases short, with 16 bases between. Germline lookup yields CDR1 SGHAT and CDR2 FQNNGV. The CDR3 length is 15 residues. Full variable domain (remainder filled in from reference TRBV11-2 and TRBJ2-4): EAGVAQSPRYKIIEKRQSVAFWCNPISGHATLYWYQQILGQGPKLLIQFQNNGVVDDSQLPKDRFSAERLKGVDSTLKIQPAKLEDSAVYLCASSSLQGPSNIQYFGAGTRLSVL.

This clonotype has just a few counts. The chain couples TRBV10-2 to TRBJ2-3; D is possibly TRBD1 or TRBD2 (5 bases each). Trimming left V 6 bases short and J 0 bases short, with 10 bases between. The CDR3 has 14 amino acids. Per germline, CDR1 WSHSY and CDR2 SAAADI. The CDR3, as DNA: TGCGCCAGCAGGAGGGGTCCTAGCACAGATACGCAGTATTTT. Amino acid sequence: CASRRGPSTDTQYF.

This clonotype occurred a few times. The gene calls are TRBV7-3 and TRBJ2-6, with 10 nucleotides matching TRBD1. Germline values: CDR1 SGHTA, CDR2 FQGTGA. This CDR3 is 21 amino acids long. J gave up 4 bases and V 2 bases, and 17 bases lay outside the gene matches. This CDR3 reads CASSLAATGTGDRSGANVLTF. CDR3 DNA: TGTGCCAGCAGCTTAGCCGCAACCGGGACAGGGGACCGATCGGGGGCCAACGTCCTGACTTTC.

This clonotype was seen ten or more times. The J gene is TRBJ2-1, the V gene TRBV6-5; D might be TRBD1 (5 bases). V was clipped by 6 bases and J by 3 bases, with 15 bases between them. The CDR3 runs 15 residues. Germline CDR1 MNHEY, CDR2 SVGAGI. CDR3 coding DNA: TGTGCCAGCAGAAGACAGACATCCCTCTACAATGAGCAGTTCTTC. This encodes CASRRQTSLYNEQFF.

This clonotype was observed a handful of times. The chain recombines TRBV4-1 with TRBJ1-4, with 7 bases that match TRBD1. V trimming: 0 bases; J trimming: 7 bases; junction bases outside the gene matches: 11. CDR1 and CDR2 (germline): MGHRA, YSYEKL. CDR3 size: 17 residues. The CDR3 sequence is CASSQDGRTGGSEKLFF. The CDR3 DNA is TGCGCCAGCAGCCAAGACGGAAGGACAGGAGGGAGTGAAAAACTGTTTTTT.

In nucleotides, the CDR3 is TGTGCCAGCAGGCCCATGACAGGGGCTAATTCACCCCTCCACTTT. Its translation is CASRPMTGANSPLHF. The chain links TRBV6-5 to TRBJ1-6; 8 nucleotides align to TRBD1. The CDR3 has 15 residues. Per the germline V gene, CDR1 is MNHEY and CDR2 is SVGAGI. Trimming at V came to 6 bases and at J to 6 bases, leaving 7 bases not matched to a gene.

This clonotype was detected a few times. The rearrangement uses TRBV7-2 and TRBJ2-2; 7 bases line up with TRBD2. The junction had 6 bases not matched to a gene; V was cut back by 0 bases and J by 5 bases. This CDR3 comprises 16 residues. Germline V gene lookup returns CDR1 SGHTA and CDR2 FQGNSA. The chain's CDR3 is CASSLAGGAVTGELFF. In nucleotides, the CDR3 is TGTGCCAGCAGCTTAGCGGGAGGGGCGGTAACCGGGGAGCTGTTTTTT.

This clonotype turned up a few times. The chain joins TRBV3-1 to TRBJ1-1; no firm D call. The CDR3 sequence is 12 residues long. Germline CDR1 LGHDT, CDR2 YNNKEL (reference sequence). V lost 5 bases and J lost 5, with 9 bases in between. The CDR3 bases are TGTGCCAGCAGCTCCCTTGGTACTGAAGCTTTCTTT. Translation gives CASSSLGTEAFF.

This clonotype was detected many times. This chain links TRBV7-2 with TRBJ1-1; the D is unclear. The CDR3 has 14 amino acids. The V end was cut by 0 bases, the J end by 4 bases, with 9 bases between. Germline assignment: CDR1 SGHTA and CDR2 FQGNSA. In DNA, the CDR3 is TGTGCCAGCAGCTTAGCTGAGGCACGCACTGAAGCTTTCTTT. Translating gives CASSLAEARTEAFF.

This clonotype was recorded a few times. The chain is built from TRBV6-5 and TRBJ2-3; 10 bases match TRBD2. The V and J ends lost 3 bases and 4 bases, in that order; junction bases with no gene match: 10. This CDR3 has 17 amino acids. In germline, CDR1 is MNHEY, CDR2 SVGAGI. This CDR3 is CASSYTWSGRGADTQYF. The DNA of the CDR3 is TGTGCCAGCAGTTATACGTGGAGCGGGAGGGGGGCAGATACGCAGTATTTT.

This clonotype was observed many times. V and J are TRBV6-2 or TRBV6-3 and TRBJ1-1; a possible D gene is TRBD1 (6 bases). CDR1 MNHEY and CDR2 SVGEGT come from the germline V gene. CDR3 length: 14 residues. Trimming left V 2 bases short and J 2 bases short, with 9 bases between. CDR3: CASSYGTPNTEAFF. The CDR3 DNA reads as TGTGCCAGCAGTTACGGGACACCCAACACTGAAGCTTTCTTT.

The chain links TRBV7-2 to TRBJ2-3; 10 bases fit TRBD1. There are 15 residues in the CDR3. The J segment lost 2 bases and the V segment lost 5 bases, leaving 4 bases of the junction unmatched. Per the germline V gene, CDR1 is SGHTA and CDR2 is FQGNSA. The DNA for the CDR3 is TGTGCCAGCAGCAGGGGACAGGGGTACACAGATACGCAGTATTTT. It is translated as CASSRGQGYTDTQYF. Filled out from reference TRBV7-2 and TRBJ2-3, the complete variable domain reads GAGVSQSPSNKVTEKGKDVELRCDPISGHTALYWYRQSLGQGLEFLIYFQGNSAPDKSGLPSDRFSAERTGGSVSTLTIQRTQQEDSAVYLCASSRGQGYTDTQYFGPGTRLTVL.

This clonotype was counted many times. The gene calls are TRBV20-1 and TRBJ2-7, with TRBD2 matching 9 bases. The ends lost 3 bases at V and 2 bases at J; junction bases unmatched: 17. There are 18 residues in the CDR3. Looked up from germline, CDR1 is DFQATT and CDR2 is SNEGSKA (reference sequence). As DNA, the CDR3 is TGCAGTGCTAGCCCGTTCGGAGCGGGAGGAAGACTAACCTACGAGCAGTACTTC. This gives the protein CSASPFGAGGRLTYEQYF.

This clonotype was counted many times. CDR3 bases: TGTGCCATCAGTGAGTCGACCTACCCCACTAGCGGGAGAGGTAATGAGCAGTTCTTC. This codes for CAISESTYPTSGRGNEQFF. The chain joins TRBV10-3 to TRBJ2-1, with 11 bases identical to TRBD2. CDR1 is ENHRY, CDR2 SYGVKD, per germline. V lost 0 bases, J lost 7 bases, and 14 bases stayed unmatched. This CDR3 contains 19 residues.

This clonotype was seen many times. This rearrangement joins TRBV6-5 to TRBJ2-4; TRBD2 might be the D (5 bases). The CDR3 is 15 amino acids. CDR1 MNHEY and CDR2 SVGAGI come from the germline V gene. V lost 6 bases, J lost 2 bases, and 14 bases lay in between. CDR3 in DNA: TGTGCCAGCAGGACTCACTCGGGGTCCAAAAACATTCAGTACTTC. Translated, it gives CASRTHSGSKNIQYF.

This clonotype occurred a few times. The chain couples TRBV12-3 or TRBV12-4 to TRBJ1-1, with no clear D. There are 14 residues in the CDR3. With 3 bases removed from V and 0 bases from J, the gap between germline ends came to 8 bases. The CDR3 bases are TGTGCCAGCAGTTTTGGACGGATGAACACTGAAGCTTTCTTT. This codes for CASSFGRMNTEAFF.